This T cell receptor (beta chain) was captured by sequencing in a study of blood T cells in healthy people across ages. The second PCR ran 7 to 11 cycles with a sample-barcoded 5' primer and J-beta primers. Each CDR3 protein is one row after TCRdb ran MiXCR on the 5' RACE reads. In the table there are around 1,800,000 distinct CDR3 sequences, 39% of which are singletons. Germline trimming cut 9 bases from V and 2 bases from J; bases unmatched to any gene: 10. The germline gives CDR1 LNHNV, CDR2 YYDKDF (reference sequence). The CDR3 loop spans 14 amino acids. The sequence derives from a human donor in good health. The sequenced sample was blood. The chain is built from TRBV15 and TRBJ2-7, with 7 bases that match TRBD1. CDR3 coding DNA: TGTGCCACGTCGTCGGACAGGCGAGCCTACGAGCAGTACTTC. This gives the protein CATSSDRRAYEQYF.